One sample yielded the 4 T cell receptor beta chains listed below, sequenced in a study of cytomegalovirus exposure and HLA in healthy donors. 60 Vbeta and 13 Jbeta primers were used in PCR. Produced via immunoSEQ multiplex PCR; TCRdb's table is partial and in-frame only. The table lists about 150,000 clones, over 75% of them singletons, with about 5.2% in the top ten. Sequencing was carried out using PBMCs. All receptors come from a man younger than 40 in good health and CMV-seropositive.

This clone came up once. This chain connects TRBV28 to TRBJ2-5; 8 bases are shared with TRBD1. V gave up 6 bases and J gave up 5 bases; unmatched junction bases: 14. The CDR3 covers 16 residues. Germline V gene data show CDR1 as MDHEN and CDR2 as SYDVKM. The CDR3 loop reads CASSPHRQGQRETQYF. The CDR3 DNA follows: TGTGCCAGCAGCCCGCATAGACAGGGGCAGCGCGAGACCCAGTACTTC.

The chain links TRBV4-1 to TRBJ2-7, with TRBD2 matching over 7 bases. CDR1 MGHRA and CDR2 YSYEKL come from the germline V gene. CDR3 length equals 13 residues. After removal of 5 bases from V and 5 bases from J, the junction contained 6 bases not matched to a gene. The CDR3 coding sequence is TGCGCCAGCAGCTCGGGAGGAGGGGACGAGCAGTACTTC. As protein: CASSSGGGDEQYF.

A single count supports this clone. This chain uses TRBV18 with TRBJ2-3; D unclear. CDR1 is KGHSH and CDR2 is LQKENI in the germline V gene. The CDR3 has 13 amino acids. Trimming cost V 5 bases and J 4 bases, with 10 bases left between them. CDR3 sequence reads: CASSSLRADTQYF. The DNA of the CDR3 is TGTGCCAGCTCAAGTCTTCGAGCAGATACGCAGTATTTT.

V and J are TRBV19 and TRBJ2-3; 9 positions agree with TRBD2. The CDR3 spans 14 residues. Trimming took 6 bases from V and 2 from J; bases not matched to a gene: 3. CDR1 is LNHDA and CDR2 is SQIVND in the germline V gene (reference sequence). CDR3 amino acids: CASRLAGITDTQYF. The CDR3 DNA sequence: TGTGCCAGTAGGCTAGCGGGAATCACAGATACGCAGTATTTT.